This record concerns one T cell receptor beta chain sequence. The antigen remains unidentified. The CDR3 has 14 amino acids. Germline V gene lookup returns CDR1 SGDLS and CDR2 YYNGEE. Trimming shortened V by 3 bases and J by 7 bases, and 13 bases separated the two germline ends. Patients were excluded for autoimmune disease history or systemic immunosuppression. At baseline, cycle 4 day 1, and cycle 7 day 1, blood was sampled. The sample belongs to a study of OX40 agonist ivuxolimab in advanced cancers. Study context: The study gave patients intravenous ivuxolimab at 0.01 to 10 mg/kg every 2 weeks. Findings and caveats of the study: Relative to CD4+, CD8+ T cells held more expanded clones on average.

TCRdb's table, derived via immunoSEQ multiplex PCR, lists solely in-frame clones and lacks some. The sample shows some 85,000 clones, roughly 84% of them seen only once. Sample: CD4+ or CD8+ T cells sorted from blood, taken in a trial of the OX40 agonist ivuxolimab. This TCR came from an adult with an advanced solid tumor such as melanoma, head and neck, liver or kidney cancer. V and J are TRBV9 and TRBJ1-4, with D unclear. In DNA form, the CDR3 reads TGTGCCAGCAGCGGAACCGTAGTTGGTGAAAAACTGTTTTTT. This codes for CASSGTVVGEKLFF.